This is a list of T cell receptor beta chains from one sample in a study of blood T cell repertoires in COVID-19. The table came from immunoSEQ multiplex PCR; TCRdb's copy has only in-frame clones and leaves some out. The table has approximately 450,000 clones, nearly 90% seen once; the top ten hold approximately 2%. The source material was PBMCs or T cells enriched from blood (not recorded which). Source of these receptors: a woman younger than 30 with acute COVID-19. The CDR3 runs from the conserved cysteine through the conserved F or W. A D gene is named only where the DNA matches it firmly. Clone size is stated in some rows and not others, as once, few, many or a class when expanded.

clone_size	d_call	v_call	j_call	cdr3_nt	cdr3_aa
NA	NA	TRBV28	TRBJ2-5	TGTGCCAGCAGTTTAAGCCAGACAGGAGGGACCCAGTACTTC	CASSLSQTGGTQYF
NA	NA	TRBV7-2	TRBJ2-3	TGTGCCAGCAGCGGGGGGTCACGACTTAGTGCGTATTTT	CASSGGSRLSAYF
NA	TRBD1	TRBV2	TRBJ1-1	TGTGCCAGCACTATGACTAACAGGGGGAACACTGAAGCTTTCTTT	CASTMTNRGNTEAFF
NA	TRBD2	TRBV15	TRBJ2-1	TGTGCCACCAGCAGAGATCCGGGACTAGCGTTTGTGGGTGAGCAGTTCTTC	CATSRDPGLAFVGEQFF
NA	TRBD1	TRBV2	TRBJ1-1	TGTGCCAGCAGTACCGGGACAGGAGGAGGGGGAGCTTTCTTT	CASSTGTGGGGAFF
NA	TRBD2	TRBV5-4	TRBJ2-7	TGTGCCAGCAGCCTTAGCGGGGTTACCTACGAGCAGTACTTC	CASSLSGVTYEQYF
few	TRBD1	TRBV5-1	TRBJ1-5	TGCGCCAGCAGCTTGTCACAGGGGAGTCAGCCCCAGCATTTT	CASSLSQGSQPQHF
NA	TRBD1	TRBV19	TRBJ1-2	TGTGCCAGTAGTACACAGGGGGCCTATGGCTACACCTTC	CASSTQGAYGYTF
NA	NA	TRBV19	TRBJ1-1	TGTGCCAGTAATCCTGACGGGTTGAACACTGAAGCTTTCTTT	CASNPDGLNTEAFF
NA	TRBD1	TRBV30	TRBJ1-1	TGTGCCTGGAGTGAGGGGGACAGGATGAACACTGAAGCTTTCTTT	CAWSEGDRMNTEAFF
NA	TRBD1	TRBV7-3	TRBJ1-1	TGTGCCAGCACCGACAGGGGTTCTTTTGAAGCTTTCTTT	CASTDRGSFEAFF
few	NA	TRBV2	TRBJ2-7	TGTGCCAGCAGTGAAGTCAGGATCTTCTACGAGCAGTACTTC	CASSEVRIFYEQYF
NA	NA	TRBV28	TRBJ2-2	TGTGCCAGCAGTTTGCAGGGTTACACCGGGGAGCTGTTTTTT	CASSLQGYTGELFF
NA	NA	TRBV6-5	TRBJ1-2	TGTGCCAGCAGTTACGACACAGGGTGGGCCTATGGCTACACCTTC	CASSYDTGWAYGYTF
NA	NA	TRBV3-1/TRBV3-2	TRBJ2-1	TGTGCCAGCAGCCGTGGCGGTTACAATGAGCAGTTCTTC	CASSRGGYNEQFF
NA	TRBD2	TRBV7-2	TRBJ2-7	TGTGCCAGCAGCTCCCGGACTAGCGGGAGATCTTCCGAGCAGTACTTC	CASSSRTSGRSSEQYF
NA	NA	TRBV12-3/TRBV12-4	TRBJ2-2	TGTGCCAGCAGCCAAATCACCGGGGAGCTGTTTTTT	CASSQITGELFF
NA	NA	TRBV7-3	TRBJ1-1	TGTGCCAGCAGCTCCTCAGGGAACACTGAAGCTTTCTTT	CASSSSGNTEAFF
NA	NA	TRBV24-1	TRBJ2-1	TGTGCCACCAGTGCCAGGACACTAAACAATGAGCAGTTCTTC	CATSARTLNNEQFF
NA	TRBD1	TRBV4-3	TRBJ2-1	TGCGCCAGCAGCCGAGGGACAGAAAACAATGAGCAGTTCTTC	CASSRGTENNEQFF
NA	TRBD1	TRBV9	TRBJ1-2	TGTGCCAGCAGCGACCGGACAGGGGATGGCTACACCTTC	CASSDRTGDGYTF
once	NA	TRBV9	TRBJ2-1	TGTGCCAGCAGCGTAGGGTCTAGTCGGGAGCAGTTCTTC	CASSVGSSREQFF
NA	NA	TRBV10-3	TRBJ2-4	TGTGCCATTCAGGGGGCCAAAAACATTCAGTACTTC	CAIQGAKNIQYF
NA	NA	TRBV29-1	TRBJ1-2	TGCAGCGTTGAAGATCCTTTAGCTAACTATGGCTACACCTTC	CSVEDPLANYGYTF
NA	TRBD2	TRBV19	TRBJ2-1	TGTGCCAGTAGTATGGCCCCGGGAGGAGAGCAGTTCTTC	CASSMAPGGEQFF
NA	TRBD1	TRBV7-8	TRBJ1-4	TGTGCCAGCAGCCCCCCCGGGACAGGGGAAAAACTGTTTTTT	CASSPPGTGEKLFF
NA	NA	TRBV19	TRBJ1-4	TGTGCCAGTAGACTTTATCAGGGGCTCGATGAAAAACTGTTTTTT	CASRLYQGLDEKLFF
NA	TRBD1	TRBV2	TRBJ2-1	TGTGCCAGCAGTGACATCCAAATCAGGACAGGTGCCCTGAGCTCCTACAATGAGCAGTTCTTC	CASSDIQIRTGALSSYNEQFF
few	NA	TRBV3-1/TRBV3-2	TRBJ1-3	TGTGCCAGCAGCCAAGGACGTAAGGACAGAAGCTCTGGAAACACCATATATTTT	CASSQGRKDRSSGNTIYF
NA	NA	TRBV27	TRBJ2-7	TGTGCCTCCTGGGGGGTCCACGAGCAGTACTTC	CASWGVHEQYF
few	NA	TRBV28	TRBJ1-6	TGTGCCAGCAGAACTGAGCGGTTTTCACCCCTCCACTTT	CASRTERFSPLHF
NA	NA	TRBV7-8	TRBJ1-3	TGTGCCAGCAGCATTCGACAGGCCTACTCTGGAAACACCATATATTTT	CASSIRQAYSGNTIYF
NA	NA	TRBV27	TRBJ2-1	TGTGCCAGCAGTATGGGCGCTGGAAGGGAGCAGTTCTTC	CASSMGAGREQFF
NA	NA	TRBV28	TRBJ2-5	TGTGCCAGCAGTTCCGGACTCCGAGGGACCCAGTACTTC	CASSSGLRGTQYF
NA	TRBD1	TRBV28	TRBJ1-2	TGTGCCAGCAGTCCCCCCCCCGGACAGGGGAACTATGGCTACACCTTC	CASSPPPGQGNYGYTF
NA	NA	TRBV7-8	TRBJ1-1	TGTGCCAGCAGCCCTCTTCGCACGGGGGTAAAGAACACTGAAGCTTTCTTT	CASSPLRTGVKNTEAFF
NA	TRBD1	TRBV4-1	TRBJ2-3	TGCGCCAGCAGCCTAAAATACAAATCAGGGGGCAGTGGCACAGATACGCAGTATTTT	CASSLKYKSGGSGTDTQYF
NA	TRBD2	TRBV5-5	TRBJ2-2	TGTGCCAGCAGCTTTAGACCAGCGGGGGGGGAGCTGTTTTTT	CASSFRPAGGELFF
NA	NA	TRBV11-1	TRBJ2-5	TGTGCCAGCAGCTTTGGGCCCGAGTACCAAGAGACCCAGTACTTC	CASSFGPEYQETQYF
NA	TRBD1	TRBV19	TRBJ1-2	TGTGCCAGTAGTGCCGAGGGAACAGGGGGTAATGATGGCTACACCTTC	CASSAEGTGGNDGYTF
NA	NA	TRBV5-6	TRBJ2-2	TGTGCCAGCAGCTTGGAGACGGGTGGCACCGGGGAGCTGTTTTTT	CASSLETGGTGELFF
NA	NA	TRBV28	TRBJ1-5	TGTGCCAGCAGCGGCAACCCGGCGGATAGCAATCAGCCCCAGCATTTT	CASSGNPADSNQPQHF
NA	TRBD1	TRBV18	TRBJ2-5	TGTGCCAGCGGACAGGGGGAAGAGACCCAGTACTTC	CASGQGEETQYF
NA	NA	TRBV5-6	TRBJ1-1	TGTGCCAGCAGGTCCCGAGATAGGAACACTGAAGCTTTCTTT	CASRSRDRNTEAFF
few	TRBD1	TRBV3-1/TRBV3-2	TRBJ1-2	TGTGCCAGCAGCCCAGGGGGCGCGAGTGGCTACACCTTC	CASSPGGASGYTF
once	TRBD1	TRBV11-2	TRBJ2-7	TGTGCCAGCAGCTTAGATCGGACAGGGGGATTTACCTACGAGCAGTACTTC	CASSLDRTGGFTYEQYF
NA	TRBD1	TRBV11-1	TRBJ1-6	TGTGCCAGCAGCGAGATGGGCAGGGGGTATAATTCACCCCTCCACTTT	CASSEMGRGYNSPLHF
NA	NA	TRBV18	TRBJ2-7	TGTGCCAGCTCACCCCCCGGGACCAGGGGTGGGGAGCAGTACTTC	CASSPPGTRGGEQYF
NA	TRBD2	TRBV4-3	TRBJ2-2	TGCGCCAGCAGCCCCACGACTAGCGGAACGAACACCGGGGAGCTGTTTTTT	CASSPTTSGTNTGELFF
NA	NA	TRBV29-1	TRBJ1-2	TGCAGCGTCGCAGGGCTACAGGGAGACTATGGCTACACCTTC	CSVAGLQGDYGYTF
NA	TRBD1	TRBV7-6	TRBJ2-1	TGTGCCAGCAGCCCCGGGACAGCCCCTTACAATGAGCAGTTCTTC	CASSPGTAPYNEQFF
NA	TRBD2	TRBV28	TRBJ2-2	TGTGCCAGCAGTTTTCTAGCGGGAGGCCGGGGCACCGGGGAGCTGTTTTTT	CASSFLAGGRGTGELFF
NA	NA	TRBV19	TRBJ1-2	TGTGCCAGTAGTATTGGGGCACCTAGGCTCTATGGCTACACCTTC	CASSIGAPRLYGYTF